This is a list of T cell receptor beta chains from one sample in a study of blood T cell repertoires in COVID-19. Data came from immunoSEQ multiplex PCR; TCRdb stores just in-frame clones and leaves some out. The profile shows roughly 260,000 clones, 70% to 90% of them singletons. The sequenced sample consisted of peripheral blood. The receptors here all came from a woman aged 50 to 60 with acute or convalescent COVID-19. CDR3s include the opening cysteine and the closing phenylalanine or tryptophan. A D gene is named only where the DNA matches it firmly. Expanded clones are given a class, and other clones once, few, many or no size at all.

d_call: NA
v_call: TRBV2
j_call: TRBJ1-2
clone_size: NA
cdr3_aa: CASSDPRQTRWGGYTF
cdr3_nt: TGTGCCAGCAGTGACCCCCGACAGACCCGGTGGGGTGGCTACACCTTC

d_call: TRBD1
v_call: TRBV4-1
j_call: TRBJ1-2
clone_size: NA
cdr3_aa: CASSQDGARGLRYGYTF
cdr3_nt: TGCGCCAGCAGCCAAGATGGGGCCAGGGGGCTTAGGTATGGCTACACCTTC

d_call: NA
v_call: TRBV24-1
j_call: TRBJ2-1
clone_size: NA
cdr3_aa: CATSVASTVNEQFF
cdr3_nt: TGTGCCACCAGTGTAGCTTCGACAGTTAATGAGCAGTTCTTC

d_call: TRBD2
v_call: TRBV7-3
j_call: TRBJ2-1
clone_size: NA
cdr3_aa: CASSYGTSGRDEQFF
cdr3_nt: TGTGCCAGCAGCTATGGGACTAGCGGGAGGGATGAGCAGTTCTTC

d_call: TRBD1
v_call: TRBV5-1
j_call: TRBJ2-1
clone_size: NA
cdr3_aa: CASSLQGEQEQFF
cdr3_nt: TGCGCCAGCAGCTTACAGGGGGAGCAAGAGCAGTTCTTC

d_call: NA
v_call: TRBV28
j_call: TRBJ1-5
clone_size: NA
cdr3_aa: CASSGDLYSNQPQHF
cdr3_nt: TGTGCCAGCAGTGGGGACTTGTATAGCAATCAGCCCCAGCATTTT

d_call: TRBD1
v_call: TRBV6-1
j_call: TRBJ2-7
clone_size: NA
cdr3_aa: CASSEMGQGSYEQYF
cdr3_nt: TGTGCCAGCAGTGAAATGGGACAGGGATCCTACGAGCAGTACTTC

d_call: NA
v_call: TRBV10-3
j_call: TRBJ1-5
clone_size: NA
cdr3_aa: CATTAQGGQPQHF
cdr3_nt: TGTGCCACTACGGCACAGGGCGGTCAGCCCCAGCATTTT

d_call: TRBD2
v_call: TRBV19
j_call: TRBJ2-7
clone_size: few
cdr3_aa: CASSQTRWRLAGGVYEQYF
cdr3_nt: TGTGCCAGTAGTCAAACCAGGTGGCGACTAGCGGGAGGGGTCTACGAGCAGTACTTC

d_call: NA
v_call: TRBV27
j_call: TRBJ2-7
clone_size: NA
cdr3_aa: CASGRSARYEQYF
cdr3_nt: TGTGCCAGCGGAAGGAGCGCCCGTTACGAGCAGTACTTC